One sample yielded the 9 T cell receptor beta chains listed below, sequenced in a study of T cell responses to AZD1222 COVID-19 vaccine. Libraries were prepared by immunoSEQ multiplex PCR; TCRdb keeps only in-frame clonotypes and omits some of them. The sample shows some 150,000 clones, about nine tenths of them seen only once. This material consisted of peripheral blood, taken on day 0 of AZD1222 vaccination. These receptors came from an adult in good health.

A single count supports this clone. V is TRBV28 and J is TRBJ1-1; perhaps TRBD1 as D (5 bases). The CDR3 runs 12 residues. Trimming took off 6 bases at V and 4 bases at J, with 9 bases between the two ends. In germline, CDR1 is MDHEN, CDR2 SYDVKM. The CDR3 protein is CASSPGGTEAFF. CDR3 sequence (DNA): TGTGCCAGCAGCCCTGGGGGCACTGAAGCTTTCTTT. The complete variable domain, with remaining parts taken from reference TRBV28 and TRBJ1-1, reads DVKVTQSSRYLVKRTGEKVFLECVQDMDHENMFWYRQDPGLGLRLIYFSYDVKMKEKGDIPEGYSVSREKKERFSLILESASTNQTSMYLCASSPGGTEAFFGQGTRLTVV.

The chain uses TRBV11-3 and TRBJ2-1, with D perhaps being TRBD1 or TRBD2 (5 bases each). The length of the CDR3 is 14 residues. Germline CDR1 is SGHNT and CDR2 is YENEEA. Deletions cut 5 bases from V and 8 bases from J, with 16 bases between. For the CDR3, the DNA is TGTGCCAGCAGCCAGTCATGGGACGAGGATGAGCAGTTCTTC. This translates into CASSQSWDEDEQFF.

V and J are TRBV19 and TRBJ2-3; 8 positions match TRBD1. J gave up 1 base and V 4 bases, and 7 bases lay outside the gene matches. The germline CDR1 and CDR2 sequences are LNHDA and SQIVND (reference sequence). This CDR3 contains 16 residues. In DNA, the CDR3 is TGTGCCAGTAGTACCGGTGGGGGACAGGGCACAGATACGCAGTATTTT. This gives the protein CASSTGGGQGTDTQYF.

As to this clone: Germline is not matched at one junction end, which may reflect a read error. The chain uses TRBV7-7 and TRBJ1-5; TRBD1 matches 9 bases. The CDR3 length is 16 residues. Germline CDR1 reads SSHAT; CDR2 reads FNYEAQ (reference sequence). In DNA form, the CDR3 reads TGTGCTAGCAGCTTTCACCGGGACAGGGAAAATCAGCCCCAGCATTTT. It codes for CASSFHRDRENQPQHF.

The chain recombines TRBV7-6 with TRBJ1-1; TRBD1 matches at 10 bases. Germline CDR1 SGHVS, CDR2 FNYEAQ. Trimming removed 4 bases from V and 3 bases from J; junction bases left unmatched: 8. This CDR3 spans 16 amino acids. CDR3 sequence (DNA): TGTGCCAGCAGCTCCTCGACAGGGGGCTGGGACACTGAAGCTTTCTTT. As protein: CASSSSTGGWDTEAFF.

The V gene is TRBV19, the J gene TRBJ1-6, with 9 bases that match TRBD1. The CDR3 consists of 15 residues. Germline CDR1 and CDR2: LNHDA and SQIVND (reference sequence). V shed 5 bases and J 5 bases; nucleotides not matched to a gene: 4. The CDR3 bases are TGTGCCAGTAGTGTGGGACAGGGAAATAATTCACCCCTCCACTTT. It translates to CASSVGQGNNSPLHF.

The rearrangement uses TRBV6-5 and TRBJ1-2, with D tentatively TRBD1 (6 bases). CDR3 length: 14 amino acids. CDR1 is MNHEY, CDR2 SVGAGI, per germline. The V end lost 9 bases, the J end lost 4 bases, and 18 bases lay between the germline ends. The CDR3 coding sequence is TGTGCCAGTGCCCAGGGGCCGGGGGCCTATGGCTACACCTTC. Its protein product is CASAQGPGAYGYTF.

The rearrangement links TRBV6-5 to TRBJ2-5; the D is unclear. V gave up 7 bases and J gave up 2 bases, with 8 bases separating them. Per the germline V gene, CDR1 is MNHEY and CDR2 is SVGAGI. The CDR3 has 12 amino acids. CDR3 DNA: TGTGCCAGCATCGACACGCAAGAGACCCAGTACTTC. Translation gives CASIDTQETQYF.

This chain joins TRBV19 and TRBJ1-4; TRBD1 aligns across 7 bases. The trim removed 4 bases at V and 1 base at J, leaving 3 bases unmatched. Germline loops: CDR1 LNHDA, CDR2 SQIVND (reference sequence). The CDR3 is made up of 15 amino acids. The CDR3 nucleotides are TGTGCCAGTAGTACCGGGACAGAAACTAATGAAAAACTGTTTTTT. Translation: CASSTGTETNEKLFF.